This is a list of T cell receptor beta chains from one sample in a study of shared clonotypes between healthy human individuals. Using immunoSEQ multiplex PCR, the repertoire was profiled, and TCRdb retains in-frame clones only, with some absent. The table records about 380,000 clones, 96% of them present only once. The sequenced sample was memory CD8+ T cells sorted from blood. The receptors shown here come from a man under 40 in good health. The CDR3 runs from the conserved cysteine through the conserved F or W. The D gene is left open where the match is weak. The size of a clone is reported for some rows only, either as once, few or many, or as a class for expanded clones.

j_call v_call clone_size d_call cdr3_nt cdr3_aa
TRBJ2-2 TRBV18 . . TGTGCCAGCTCACCCACTGCCGGGGAGCTGTTTTTT CASSPTAGELFF
TRBJ2-3 TRBV28 . TRBD1 TGTGCCAGCAGCCGACAGGGGGCGCCCAGAGATACGCAGTATTTT CASSRQGAPRDTQYF
TRBJ1-3 TRBV28 . . TGTGCCAGCAGGGACCAGGGCTCTGGAAACACCATATATTTT CASRDQGSGNTIYF
TRBJ1-1 TRBV5-6 . . TGTGCCAGCAGCTCACAGAACACTGAAGCTTTCTTT CASSSQNTEAFF
TRBJ2-1 TRBV5-3 . TRBD2 TGTGCCAGACCGGGACTAGACGTTGAGCAGTTCTTC CARPGLDVEQFF
TRBJ2-1 TRBV7-3 . TRBD2 TGTGCCAGCAGCTTAGGGACTAGCTACAATGAGCAGTTCTTC CASSLGTSYNEQFF
TRBJ2-7 TRBV6-1 . TRBD1 TGTGCCAGCAGTGAAGCCGGACAGGGGCTTTACGAGCAGTACTTC CASSEAGQGLYEQYF
TRBJ2-7 TRBV5-4 once . TGTGCCAGCAGCTTAGCTGGTCTAGGGGGGGGCTACGAGCAGTACTTC CASSLAGLGGGYEQYF
TRBJ2-3 TRBV30 . TRBD2 TGTGCCTGGAGTGTCGGGGGGGATACGCAGTATTTT CAWSVGGDTQYF
TRBJ2-3 TRBV5-4 . TRBD2 TGTGCCAGCAGCCTCCCCGGGACTAGCGGACTAACTAGCACAGATACGCAGTATTTT CASSLPGTSGLTSTDTQYF
TRBJ2-1 TRBV2 . TRBD2 TGTGCCAGCAGTGAGACTAGCGGGGATTACAATGAGCAGTTCTTC CASSETSGDYNEQFF
TRBJ2-2 TRBV15 . . TGTGCCACCAGCAAAGCGGACTCCGGGGAGCTGTTTTTT CATSKADSGELFF
TRBJ2-7 TRBV7-9 . TRBD2 TGTGCCAGCAGCTCCCTCGGACTAGCGCGCGACGAGCAGTACTTC CASSSLGLARDEQYF
TRBJ2-3 TRBV2 . . TGTGCCAGCCTAAGAGGCCCAGATACGCAGTATTTT CASLRGPDTQYF
TRBJ2-5 TRBV5-1 once . TGCGCCAGCACAAGGGACCAGGGGCGAGAGACCCAGTACTTC CASTRDQGRETQYF
TRBJ1-1 TRBV11-2 . TRBD1 TGTGCCAGCAGCTTAGTTAAGGGGGCTTACACTGAAGCTTTCTTT CASSLVKGAYTEAFF
TRBJ2-7 TRBV7-8 . TRBD2 TGTGCCAGCAGCTTAGCTAGCGGGAGCTCCTACGAGCAGTACTTC CASSLASGSSYEQYF
TRBJ1-3 TRBV5-1 once . TGCGCCAGCAGCTTGGCCTCGAGTGGCCAAGGGGGGAAAGGAAACACCATATATTTT CASSLASSGQGGKGNTIYF